One T cell receptor (beta chain) is described in this entry. Antigen: not known. The sample originates from a study of cytomegalovirus exposure and HLA in healthy donors. Study-wide points: There were some V segments, including TRBV6-2 and TRBV6-3, excluded as indistinguishable. TCR beta chains numbering some 160 were designated cytomegalovirus-associated.

A multiplex PCR was run with 60 Vbeta primers and 13 Jbeta primers. Repertoires were generated with immunoSEQ multiplex PCR, while TCRdb's copy carries only in-frame clones and drops some. Found here are 95,000 to 100,000 clones, approximately 72% of them singletons; the top ten hold about 2.1%. Trimming removed 3 bases from V and 8 bases from J; junction bases left unmatched: 8. CDR3 size: 15 residues. Germline lookup yields CDR1 SGHKS and CDR2 YYEKEE (reference sequence). This sequence joins TRBV5-5 and TRBJ1-5; 10 bases align to TRBD1. Sequencing used PBMCs. The clonotype originates from a woman aged 40 to 55 in good health and CMV-seronegative. CDR3 DNA sequence: TGTGCCAGCAGCTACCAGACAGGGGGCGGTGAGCCCCAGCATTTT. It specifies CASSYQTGGGEPQHF.